This T cell receptor beta chain was found in a study of T cells in Graves' hyperthyroidism and ophthalmopathy. Points from the study as a whole: Most thyroid clonotypes expanded above 0.001 were also detected in blood.

RNA transcripts provided the source from which TCR beta CDR3 regions were amplified. HTBI primers were used for first-round RT-PCR of the TCR CDR3. A single record per CDR3 protein comes from TCRdb applying MiXCR to the multiplex PCR reads. Counted here are approximately 610,000 distinct CDR3 sequences, about 14% occurring once; the ten biggest clones make up around 4.5%. Exclusions: uncontrolled infection, other autoimmune disease, pregnancy, lactation. J gave up 0 bases and V 4 bases, and 7 bases lay outside the gene matches. CDR3 length: 16 residues. Comments on this clonotype: What it binds is not known.

The chain links TRBV12-3 or TRBV12-4 to TRBJ1-2; 8 bases match TRBD1. This TCR was sampled from a woman in her 40s with Graves' ophthalmopathy. Material for sequencing was blood. The CDR3 DNA sequence: TGTGCCAGCAGTTCCAGGACAGGGCATGCTAACTATGGCTACACCTTC. Its translation is CASSSRTGHANYGYTF.